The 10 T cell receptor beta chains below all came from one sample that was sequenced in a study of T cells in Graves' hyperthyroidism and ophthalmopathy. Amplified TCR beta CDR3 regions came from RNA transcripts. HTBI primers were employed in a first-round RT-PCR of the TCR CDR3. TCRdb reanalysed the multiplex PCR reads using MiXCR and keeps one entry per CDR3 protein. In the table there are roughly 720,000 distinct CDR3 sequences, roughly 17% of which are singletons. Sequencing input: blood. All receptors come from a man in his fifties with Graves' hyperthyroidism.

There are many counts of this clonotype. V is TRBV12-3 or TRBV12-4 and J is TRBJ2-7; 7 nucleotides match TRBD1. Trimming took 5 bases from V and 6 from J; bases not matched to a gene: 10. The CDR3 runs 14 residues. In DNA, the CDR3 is TGTGCCAGCAGTCCCGGGACAGCTACTCGCGAGCAGTACTTC. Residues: CASSPGTATREQYF.

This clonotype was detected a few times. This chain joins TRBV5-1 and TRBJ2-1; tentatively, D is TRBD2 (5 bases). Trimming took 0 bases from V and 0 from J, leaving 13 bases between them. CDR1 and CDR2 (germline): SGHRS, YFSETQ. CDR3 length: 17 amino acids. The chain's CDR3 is CASSLVFAGGSYNEQFF. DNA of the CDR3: TGCGCCAGCAGCTTGGTTTTTGCGGGTGGCTCCTACAATGAGCAGTTCTTC.

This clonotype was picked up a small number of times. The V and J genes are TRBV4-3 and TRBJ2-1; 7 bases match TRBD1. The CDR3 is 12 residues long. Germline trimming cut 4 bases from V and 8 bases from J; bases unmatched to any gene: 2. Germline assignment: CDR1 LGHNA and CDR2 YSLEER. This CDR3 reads CASSRQGDEQFF. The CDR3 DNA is TGCGCCAGCAGCCGACAGGGTGATGAGCAGTTCTTC.

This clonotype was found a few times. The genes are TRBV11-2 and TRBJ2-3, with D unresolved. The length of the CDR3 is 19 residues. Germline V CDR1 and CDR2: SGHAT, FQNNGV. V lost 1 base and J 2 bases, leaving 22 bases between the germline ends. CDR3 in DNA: TGTGCCAGCAGCTTAGCCCCTCAGACTTTGAAACCAACCACAGATACGCAGTATTTT. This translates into CASSLAPQTLKPTTDTQYF.

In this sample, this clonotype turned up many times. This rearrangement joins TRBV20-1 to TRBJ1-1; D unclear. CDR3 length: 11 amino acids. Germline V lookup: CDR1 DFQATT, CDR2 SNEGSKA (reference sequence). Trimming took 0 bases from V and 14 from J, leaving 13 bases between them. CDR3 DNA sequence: TGCAGTGCTAGAGATCACCCCTTGGAGTTCTTT. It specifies CSARDHPLEFF.

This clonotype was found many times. The chain's CDR3 is CASSLGRGQDEQYF. The CDR3 DNA is TGCGCCAGCAGCTTGGGCAGGGGGCAGGACGAGCAGTACTTC. The chain has TRBV5-1 and TRBJ2-7, with 8 bases aligning to TRBD1. V lost 0 bases, J lost 5 bases, and 4 bases stayed unmatched. The CDR3 has 14 residues. Germline assignment: CDR1 SGHRS and CDR2 YFSETQ.

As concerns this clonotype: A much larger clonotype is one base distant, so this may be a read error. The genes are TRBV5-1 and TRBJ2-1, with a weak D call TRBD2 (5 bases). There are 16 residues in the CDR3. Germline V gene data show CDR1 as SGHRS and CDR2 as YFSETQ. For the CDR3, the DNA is TGCGCCAGCAGCCGTCGGACTTGGAGCTCCTACGATGAGCAGTTCTTC. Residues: CASSRRTWSSYDEQFF.

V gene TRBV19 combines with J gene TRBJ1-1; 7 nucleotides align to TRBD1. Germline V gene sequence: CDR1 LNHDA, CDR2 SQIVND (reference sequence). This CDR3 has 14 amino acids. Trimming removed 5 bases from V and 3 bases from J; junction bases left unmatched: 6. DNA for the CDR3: TGTGCCAGTAGTCTACAGGGGTGGGACACTGAAGCTTTCTTT. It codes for CASSLQGWDTEAFF.

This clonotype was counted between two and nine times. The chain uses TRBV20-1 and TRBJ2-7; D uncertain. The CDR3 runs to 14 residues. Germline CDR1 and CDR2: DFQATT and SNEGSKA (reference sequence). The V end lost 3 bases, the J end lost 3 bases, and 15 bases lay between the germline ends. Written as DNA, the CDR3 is TGCAGTGCTAGCCGTCCGGTCAGCCGCTACGAGCAGTACTTC. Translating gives CSASRPVSRYEQYF.

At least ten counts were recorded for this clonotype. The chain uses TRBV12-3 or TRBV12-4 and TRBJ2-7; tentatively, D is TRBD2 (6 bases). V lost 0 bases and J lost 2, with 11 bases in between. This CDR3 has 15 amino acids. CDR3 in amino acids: CASSLAGSSPYEQYF. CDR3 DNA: TGTGCCAGCAGTTTAGCCGGGAGTTCACCCTACGAGCAGTACTTC.